The 29 T cell receptor beta chains presented below share a single source sample, sequenced in a study of shared clonotypes between healthy human individuals. Terminally differentiated effector memory CD45RA+ cells were left out of the naive CD8 fraction, which was CD45RO-negative and positively selected for CCR7. The assay was immunoSEQ multiplex PCR, and TCRdb's table has in-frame clones only and misses some. This repertoire shows some 2 million clones, approximately 94% found once; its top ten account for about 1.1%. Sequenced input: naive CD8+ T cells sorted from blood. Receptors were obtained from a man aged 18-30 years in good health.

The chain joins TRBV21-1 to TRBJ2-1. TRBV21-1 is deemed a pseudogene. The CDR3 length is 13 residues. CDR3 sequence: CASSKARTVEQFF. The CDR3 coding sequence is TGTGCCAGCAGCAAAGCCCGGACGGTTGAGCAGTTCTTC.

The rearrangement links TRBV6-6 to TRBJ1-4, with a weak D call TRBD1 (5 bases). This CDR3 comprises 14 residues. V gave up 10 bases and J gave up 8 bases, with 20 bases separating them. The germline V gene encodes CDR1 MNHNY and CDR2 SVGAGI (reference sequence). In DNA, the CDR3 is TGTGCCATCGCCGAGGGCAGGGTAGGGGAAAAACTGTTTTTT. Its translation: CAIAEGRVGEKLFF.

The V call is TRBV2, the J call TRBJ1-2; 9 positions agree with TRBD1. CDR3 size: 15 residues. V gave up 0 bases and J gave up 8 bases; unmatched junction bases: 7. Per germline, CDR1 SNHLY and CDR2 FYNNEI. CDR3 in DNA: TGTGCCAGCAGTGAAGCTTTACGGACAGGGGACGGCTACACCTTC. The encoded protein is CASSEALRTGDGYTF.

This chain joins TRBV2 and TRBJ2-3, with a tentative D call TRBD2 (5 bases). Trimming left V 3 bases short and J 2 bases short, with 12 bases between. The CDR3 sequence is 15 residues long. Germline assignment: CDR1 SNHLY and CDR2 FYNNEI. CDR3 residues: CASSDPEGSTDTQYF. CDR3 bases: TGTGCCAGCAGTGACCCAGAGGGATCCACAGATACGCAGTATTTT.

This chain links TRBV19 with TRBJ2-2; no reliable D call. Trimming took 6 bases from V and 1 from J, leaving 12 bases between them. The CDR3 covers 15 residues. Germline CDR1 and CDR2: LNHDA and SQIVND (reference sequence). CDR3 loop: CASRQRTENTGELFF. In DNA form, the CDR3 reads TGTGCCAGTAGACAGAGGACCGAGAACACCGGGGAGCTGTTTTTT.

This chain uses TRBV28 with TRBJ2-7; D is perhaps TRBD1 (5 bases). The germline CDR1 and CDR2 sequences are MDHEN and SYDVKM. With 3 bases removed from V and 1 base from J, the gap between germline ends came to 16 bases. This CDR3 region has 16 residues. The chain's CDR3 is CASSFSDSLVSYEQYF. The DNA of the CDR3 is TGTGCCAGCAGTTTTTCCGACAGTCTTGTATCCTACGAGCAGTACTTC.

Note on this clone: Additional DNA sequences in this sample encode the identical CDR3. This rearrangement joins TRBV7-9 to TRBJ2-7, with D maybe TRBD2 (7 bases). V was clipped by 1 base and J by 3 bases, with 13 bases between them. CDR1 SEHNR and CDR2 FQNEAQ come from the germline V gene (reference sequence). The CDR3 runs to 15 residues. This chain's CDR3 is CASSLGQGRVYEQYF. The CDR3 region has the DNA TGTGCCAGCAGCTTAGGGCAGGGGAGGGTCTACGAGCAGTACTTC.

This chain uses TRBV9 with TRBJ2-4; 7 positions agree with TRBD1. CDR1 SGDLS and CDR2 YYNGEE come from the germline V gene. This CDR3 is built from 14 residues. V lost 0 bases to trimming and J lost 8 bases; unmatched junction nucleotides: 5. CDR3 loop: CASSVGEGADIQYF. The CDR3 bases are TGTGCCAGCAGCGTAGGAGAGGGGGCTGACATTCAGTACTTC.

The J gene is TRBJ1-2, the V gene TRBV4-2, with TRBD1 as a possible D gene (5 bases). Trimming took off 4 bases at V and 4 bases at J, with 13 bases between the two ends. Germline V gives CDR1 LGHNA, CDR2 YNFKEQ. CDR3 length equals 14 residues. The CDR3, as DNA: TGTGCCAGCAGCCCACAGGAAACCACCTATGGCTACACCTTC. Protein product: CASSPQETTYGYTF.

This clone was seen more than once but under ten times. J is TRBJ1-5 and V is TRBV29-1; D perhaps matches TRBD1 (6 bases). The CDR3 is made up of 12 amino acids. The V and J ends lost 5 bases and 4 bases respectively, with 9 bases between them. Germline CDR1 and CDR2: SQVTM and ANQGSEA. In DNA, the CDR3 is TGCAGCGTTCGAGGGGGGAATCAGCCCCAGCATTTT. Translating it yields CSVRGGNQPQHF.

The chain carries TRBV27 and TRBJ2-7, with D possibly being TRBD1 (5 bases). The CDR3 covers 13 residues. The germline V gene encodes CDR1 MNHEY and CDR2 SMNVEV (reference sequence). The V and J ends lost 3 bases and 4 bases respectively, with 10 bases between them. The CDR3 DNA reads TGTGCCAGCAGTTTCAGGGTAGAGTACGAGCAGTACTTC. It codes for CASSFRVEYEQYF.

The genes are TRBV6-4 and TRBJ1-5; D unresolved. V was shortened by 5 bases and J by 6 bases, with 20 bases between the two germline ends. Germline assignment: CDR1 MRHNA and CDR2 SNTAGT. This CDR3 has 16 residues. The CDR3 spells CASSRATPLPPQPQHF. CDR3 nucleotides: TGTGCCAGCAGTCGCGCGACTCCTCTGCCCCCTCAGCCCCAGCATTTT.

The chain uses TRBV7-8 and TRBJ2-1; 8 nucleotides match TRBD2. Germline CDR1 and CDR2: SGHVS and FQNEAQ. The V segment lost 5 bases and the J segment 5 bases; nucleotides outside the gene matches: 14. CDR3 length: 17 amino acids. The DNA for the CDR3 is TGTGCCAGCAGCCAAAACCCAGATAGCGGGATTAACAATGAGCAGTTCTTC. Its translation is CASSQNPDSGINNEQFF.

This chain uses TRBV11-2 with TRBJ1-2; TRBD1 matches at 9 bases. The trim removed 4 bases at V and 8 bases at J, leaving 8 bases unmatched. The CDR3 runs 14 residues. The germline CDR1 and CDR2 sequences are SGHAT and FQNNGV. The DNA of the CDR3 is TGTGCCAGCAGCTATGCGACAGGGGGTGGAGGCTACACCTTC. It is translated as CASSYATGGGGYTF.

This clone occurred once. V and J are TRBV9 and TRBJ2-5, with 8 bases lining up with TRBD2. The CDR3 is 14 amino acids. Germline V gene sequence: CDR1 SGDLS, CDR2 YYNGEE. Unmatched junction bases numbered 5, after V lost 2 bases and J lost 5 bases. CDR3 amino acids: CASSVSGGHETQYF. CDR3 sequence (DNA): TGTGCCAGCAGCGTCTCGGGGGGGCACGAGACCCAGTACTTC.

This chain connects TRBV10-2 to TRBJ2-1; 9 bases map to TRBD1. There are 12 residues in the CDR3. CDR1 and CDR2 from the germline V gene are WSHSY and SAAADI. J gave up 10 bases and V 6 bases, and 4 bases lay outside the gene matches. This CDR3 is CASRGQGGEQFF. In DNA form, the CDR3 reads TGCGCCAGCAGGGGACAGGGCGGAGAGCAGTTCTTC.

The rearrangement links TRBV28 to TRBJ2-7; D might be TRBD1 or TRBD2, each matching 6 bases. CDR3 length equals 15 residues. Germline loops: CDR1 MDHEN, CDR2 SYDVKM. The germline V and J ends were trimmed by 7 bases and 5 bases, with 21 bases remaining between them. CDR3 residues: CASTDRAGTSHEQYF. The CDR3 coding sequence is TGTGCCAGCACTGATCGGGCGGGGACAAGCCACGAGCAGTACTTC.

The count of this clone is one. This specimen includes other DNA sequences encoding the same CDR3. The chain has TRBV27 and TRBJ2-1; the match to TRBD2 covers 9 bases. The CDR3 loop spans 15 amino acids. V trimming: 0 bases; J trimming: 7 bases; junction bases outside the gene matches: 4. Germline-derived CDR1 and CDR2 are MNHEY and SMNVEV (reference sequence). CDR3 nucleotides: TGTGCCAGCAGTTTATCAGCGGGAGGAGGGAATGAGCAGTTCTTC. Translating it yields CASSLSAGGGNEQFF.

This chain links TRBV10-2 with TRBJ2-7; D perhaps matches TRBD2 (5 bases). Germline-derived CDR1 and CDR2 are WSHSY and SAAADI. Trimming stripped 3 bases from V and 3 bases from J, with 15 bases between. The CDR3 totals 15 residues. The CDR3 region has the DNA TGCGCCAGCAGTGAAATGGAGGCCGGAGGCTACGAGCAGTACTTC. Protein sequence: CASSEMEAGGYEQYF.

As for this clone: One end of the junction does not line up with germline, which may come from a read error. V and J are TRBV7-7 and TRBJ2-7; 13 bases are shared with TRBD2. CDR1 SSHAT and CDR2 FNYEAQ come from the germline V gene (reference sequence). The CDR3 extends over 15 amino acids. The CDR3 reads CASSQGLAGDYEQYF. In DNA, the CDR3 is TGTGCTAGCAGCCAAGGACTAGCGGGGGACTACGAGCAGTACTTC.

The chain joins TRBV9 to TRBJ2-1; D call uncertain. This CDR3 region has 15 residues. In germline, CDR1 is SGDLS, CDR2 YYNGEE. Trimming left V 0 bases short and J 7 bases short, with 14 bases between. As DNA, the CDR3 is TGTGCCAGCAGCGTAGAAGACTTTTCGACGAATGAGCAGTTCTTC. It codes for CASSVEDFSTNEQFF.

V gene TRBV6-1 combines with J gene TRBJ2-7; TRBD1 matches 11 bases. J gave up 2 bases and V 4 bases, and 1 base lay outside the gene matches. The germline V gene encodes CDR1 MNHNS and CDR2 SASEGT. CDR3 length equals 14 residues. The CDR3 DNA sequence: TGTGCCAGCAGTGCGGGACAGGGGGCCTACGAGCAGTACTTC. Translated: CASSAGQGAYEQYF.

The chain employs TRBV4-1 and TRBJ2-7, with 10 positions matching TRBD2. The CDR3 is made up of 19 amino acids. The V segment lost 1 base and the J segment 2 bases; nucleotides outside the gene matches: 14. Germline V lookup: CDR1 MGHRA, CDR2 YSYEKL. The CDR3 sequence is CASSQVRTDYSGRPYEQYF. CDR3 DNA sequence: TGCGCCAGCAGCCAAGTTCGGACAGACTATAGCGGGAGGCCCTACGAGCAGTACTTC.

This clone is a singleton in its sample. This sequence joins TRBV30 and TRBJ2-7; D might be TRBD1 (5 bases). Trimming removed 2 bases at V and 7 bases at J, with 18 bases between. Looked up from germline, CDR1 is GTSNPN and CDR2 is SVGIG (reference sequence). This CDR3 is 14 amino acids long. In DNA form, the CDR3 reads TGTGCCTGGAGTCCGGCAGGGCCAGGTCAGGAGCAGTACTTC. As protein: CAWSPAGPGQEQYF.

The CDR3 sequence: CASSYSGPPPYEQYF. CDR3 coding DNA: TGTGCCAGCAGTTACTCGGGACCTCCCCCCTACGAGCAGTACTTC. V and J are TRBV6-5 and TRBJ2-7; possibly TRBD1 or TRBD2 for D (5 bases each). V gave up 0 bases and J gave up 2 bases, with 11 bases separating them. The CDR3 runs to 15 residues. Per germline, CDR1 MNHEY and CDR2 SVGAGI.

J is TRBJ2-7 and V is TRBV2; D may be TRBD1 (5 bases). V was cut by 1 base and J by 0 bases, with 13 bases left in between. Per germline, CDR1 SNHLY and CDR2 FYNNEI. The CDR3 covers 16 residues. CDR3 amino acids: CASSEGGPRNSYEQYF. For the CDR3, the DNA is TGTGCCAGCAGTGAAGGGGGCCCGCGGAACTCCTACGAGCAGTACTTC. The full variable domain, rest sourced from reference TRBV2 and TRBJ2-7, is EPEVTQTPSHQVTQMGQEVILRCVPISNHLYFYWYRQILGQKVEFLVSFYNNEISEKSEIFDDQFSVERPDGSNFTLKIRSTKLEDSAMYFCASSEGGPRNSYEQYFGPGTRLTVT.

Concerning this clone: The sample contains more than one DNA sequence encoding this CDR3. The rearrangement links TRBV28 to TRBJ2-7, with D perhaps TRBD2 (7 bases). There are 14 residues in the CDR3. V shed 2 bases and J shed 1 base, with 9 bases lying between them. Germline V gene lookup returns CDR1 MDHEN and CDR2 SYDVKM. The CDR3 nucleotides read TGTGCCAGCAGTTTAAGGGGGGGATCCTACGAGCAGTACTTC. This gives the protein CASSLRGGSYEQYF.

The chain combines TRBV27 with TRBJ1-2; D is uncertain. Germline assignment: CDR1 MNHEY and CDR2 SMNVEV (reference sequence). The CDR3 contains 14 residues. Trimming removed 5 bases from V and 3 bases from J, with 13 bases in between. The CDR3 spells CASSPLGGDYGYTF. The CDR3 DNA reads TGTGCCAGCAGTCCCCTCGGCGGGGACTATGGCTACACCTTC.

The chain has TRBV4-3 and TRBJ2-7, with D unclear. The germline V gene has CDR1 LGHNA and CDR2 YSLEER. The CDR3 has 15 amino acids. V dropped 0 bases and J dropped 4 bases, with 13 bases sitting between them. CDR3 sequence (DNA): TGCGCCAGCAGCCAAGAACAGCTGGTTGGGTACGAGCAGTACTTC. Its protein product is CASSQEQLVGYEQYF.